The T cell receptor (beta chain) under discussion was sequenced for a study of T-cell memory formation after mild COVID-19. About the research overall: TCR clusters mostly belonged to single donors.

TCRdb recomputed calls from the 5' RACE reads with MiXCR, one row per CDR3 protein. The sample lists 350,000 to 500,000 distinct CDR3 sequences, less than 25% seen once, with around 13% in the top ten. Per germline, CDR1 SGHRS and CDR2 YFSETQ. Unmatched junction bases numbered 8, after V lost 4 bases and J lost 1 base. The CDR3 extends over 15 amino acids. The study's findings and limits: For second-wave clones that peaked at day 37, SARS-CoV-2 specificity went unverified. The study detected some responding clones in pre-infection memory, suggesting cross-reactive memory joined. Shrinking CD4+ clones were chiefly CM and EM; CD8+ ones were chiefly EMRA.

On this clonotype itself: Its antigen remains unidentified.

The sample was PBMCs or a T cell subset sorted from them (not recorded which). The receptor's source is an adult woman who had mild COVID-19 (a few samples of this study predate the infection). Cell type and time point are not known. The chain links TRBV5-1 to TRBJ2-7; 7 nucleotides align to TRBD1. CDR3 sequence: CASSPRGRGSYEQYF. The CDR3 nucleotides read TGCGCCAGCAGCCCCCGGGGCAGGGGGTCCTACGAGCAGTACTTC.